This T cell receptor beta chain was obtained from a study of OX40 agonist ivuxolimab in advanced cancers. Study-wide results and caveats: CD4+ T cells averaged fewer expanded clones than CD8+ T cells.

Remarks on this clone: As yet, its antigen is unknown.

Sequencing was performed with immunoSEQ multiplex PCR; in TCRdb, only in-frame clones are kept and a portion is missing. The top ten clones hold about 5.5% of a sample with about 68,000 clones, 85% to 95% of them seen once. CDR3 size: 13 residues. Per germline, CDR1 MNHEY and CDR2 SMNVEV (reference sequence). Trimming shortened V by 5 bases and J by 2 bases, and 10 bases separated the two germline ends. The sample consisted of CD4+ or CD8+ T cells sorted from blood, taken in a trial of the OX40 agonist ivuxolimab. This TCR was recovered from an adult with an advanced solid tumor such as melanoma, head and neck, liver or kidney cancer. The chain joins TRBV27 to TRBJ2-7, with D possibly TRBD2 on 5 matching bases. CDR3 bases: TGTGCCAGCAGTGCAGGACTGACCTACGAGCAGTACTTC. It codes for CASSAGLTYEQYF.